This T cell receptor beta chain was found in a study of early T cells in non-severe SARS-CoV-2 infection. The overall study: Bulk RNA taken from unsorted whole blood was sequenced, leaving chains unpaired.

The V gene's germline CDR1 is DFQATT and CDR2 SNEGSKA (reference sequence). The CDR3 runs 13 residues. Trimming took 6 bases from V and 5 from J, leaving 16 bases between them. Overall study results and limits: Using VDJdb, the matching emphasized anti-spike CD8 responses while missing private and CD4 specificities.

Molecules of cDNA were individually given unique molecular identifiers that were attached to them. TCRdb reprocessed the 5' RACE reads via MiXCR and lists one record per CDR3 protein. The top ten clones hold under 7% of a sample with about 46,000 distinct CDR3 sequences, roughly 5.7% of them seen once. In its sample, this clonotype was seen many times. The target antigen is unknown. The sequence was collected from an adult who was a healthcare worker with PCR-confirmed SARS-CoV-2 infection or an uninfected control (not recorded which). The specimen was whole blood, collected at baseline. The chain uses TRBV20-1 and TRBJ2-5; a possible D gene is TRBD2 (6 bases). CDR3 sequence reads: CSARDFVGETQYF. CDR3 nucleotides: TGCAGTGCAAGGGACTTCGTCGGGGAGACCCAGTACTTC.